Reported below is one TCR beta chain. Its antigen is not yet known. Per-nucleotide qualities are absent, and no much larger clonotype sits a single base away. This sample was included in a study of shared clonotypes between healthy human individuals (dated by TCRdb to 2018 to 2020). With regard to the full study: The cohort comprised two women and a few men aged 18 to 49 years. To estimate repertoire size and how much clonotype sharing occurs between individuals, the study deeply sequenced the blood TCR repertoires of five healthy adults. Different laboratories and diverse techniques were used to prepare libraries and sequence TCR repertoires, to increase sequencing depth and limit assay-specific biases. Per donor, leukapheresis produced somewhere between about 0.8 and 9 billion PBMCs. Per donor, three plates each were used for CD4 naive and CD4 memory, two for CD8 naive, and one for CD8 memory. Here is what the overall study found, with its caveats: Estimated clonotype richness was generally larger for naive than for memory subsets. Incomplete sequencing was indicated by rarefaction of sorted-subset datasets, despite the large sequencing depth. Pairwise subsampling led to the expectation that sequencing depth would affect the degree of clonotype sharing among donors. Compared with non-shared clonotypes, the clonotypes found in all four sorted-subset donors had higher generation probabilities. When a handful of donors were compared, the shared fraction of clonotypes was roughly 5% for naive CD4, around 4% for naive CD8, roughly 2.5% for memory CD4, and 0.3% to 0.5% for memory CD8. Because the study included only a small number of donors, the genetic and exposure-history diversity represented was limited. Sampling was limited to blood, and TCR repertoires in tissue likely differ from TCR repertoires in blood.

CDR1 SGDLS and CDR2 YYNGEE were looked up in the germline V gene. Inclusive of the bounding cysteine and phenylalanine, the CDR3 is 13 residues long. Only the CDR3 DNA is retained, 39 bases long and in frame from the first base. The trim is 3 bases for V and 4 bases for J, with a gap of 9 bases between the germline ends. Donors were healthy HIV-negative adults with no recently reported acute infections or vaccinations. Every donor was a Caucasian adult residing in Nashville, Tennessee, USA. CD4+ T cells were enriched by magnetic negative selection, after which naive cells were positively selected on CD45RA and the negative fraction was taken as the memory subset. After blood collection by leukapheresis, PBMCs were isolated using Ficoll-Histopaque density gradient centrifugation and then cryopreserved in the vapor phase of liquid nitrogen. Analytical flow cytometry was used to check the purity and quantity of each magnetically sorted T cell population. From each sorted fraction, genomic DNA was isolated and quantified by UV absorbance on a Nanodrop 2000c.

Using the deep immunoSEQ assay, TCR CDR3 regions were amplified from genomic DNA by multiplex PCR. Extracted genomic DNA from each cell subset was spread evenly across all wells of several immunoSEQ 96-well plates, with each plate serving as a replicate. For sorted subsets, each replicate PCR was loaded with about 200 ng genomic DNA, equivalent to about 33,000 T cell genomes. Purified libraries were measured with a Qubit 3.0 fluorometer, size-checked on a Bioanalyzer 2100, and measured again with the KAPA Library Quantification kit. Every immunoSEQ 96-well plate was sequenced on a dedicated single-read 150-cycle Illumina NextSeq 550 flow cell. Regarding the original processing steps: Because the immunoSEQ output included only junctional sequences and no quality scores, the filtering could not be the same as the filtering used for full-length reads. Sequences were annotated with PyIR, a Python wrapper for IgBLAST v1.9, and V/J genes and CDR3 were assigned using IMGT germline references. Reads with weak V/J assignments (E-value above 1e-6), missing CDR3, stop codons, out-of-frame junctions, or ambiguous translated residues were removed. A V3J clonotype was defined by an identical inferred V gene, J gene, and CDR3 amino acid sequence. Percentage overlap between repertoires was calculated by dividing the number of shared unique clonotypes by the size of the smaller repertoire. Three approaches were used to assess repertoire richness: RTK rarefaction, the Chao1 estimator, and Recon v2.1 estimates of unobserved clonotypes. OLGA was used to compute generation probabilities for all TCRbeta clonotypes that the gDNA method yielded from a handful of donors. As stored in TCRdb, this immuneACCESS dataset retains in-frame rearrangements with V and J assigned. A fraction of the clones does not appear; measured against another copy, unresolved V genes explain less than half of the discrepancy, and the remainder lacks a known reason. V and J calls and clone size are given by that table; D and trimming were obtained from the DNA. The sample data list 2 million to 2.5 million clones, and about 95% of these were observed just once. The top ten clones comprise about 0.13% of the sample.

The chain couples TRBV9 to TRBJ2-3; the D gene could be either TRBD1 or TRBD2, each agreeing at 6 bases. The source material was naive CD4+ T cells sorted from blood. The cell subset or site label corresponds to: CD45RA+ positively selected. This receptor was taken from a young man in good health. The DNA reads TGTGCCAGCAGCGAGAGGGGGGCAGATACGCAGTATTTT. The resulting protein is CASSERGADTQYF.